This T cell receptor beta chain was sequenced during a study of shared clonotypes between healthy human individuals. Across the study: Participating donors consisted of a couple of women and a few men aged 18 to 49. Study-level results: Sampling covered nothing but blood. Tissue TCR repertoires likely differ from those found in blood.

About this clone: The antigen is not known.

V dropped 4 bases and J dropped 8 bases, with 6 bases sitting between them. The CDR3 extends over 11 amino acids. CDR1 and CDR2 from the germline V gene are SEHNR and FQNEAQ (reference sequence). Donors, healthy HIV-negative adults, lacked recent acute infections or vaccinations. Here immunoSEQ multiplex PCR was the method, and the copy in TCRdb shows in-frame clones only, minus some. This sample has about 2 million clones, with over 85% found just once. This chain links TRBV7-9 with TRBJ2-1; maybe TRBD2 (5 bases). The material sequenced was naive CD4+ T cells sorted from blood. Indicated subset: CD45RA+ positively selected. The receptor's source is a man aged 18 to 29 in good health. The DNA of the CDR3 is TGTGCCAGCAGCTCCGGGGATGAGCAGTTCTTC. Residues: CASSSGDEQFF.